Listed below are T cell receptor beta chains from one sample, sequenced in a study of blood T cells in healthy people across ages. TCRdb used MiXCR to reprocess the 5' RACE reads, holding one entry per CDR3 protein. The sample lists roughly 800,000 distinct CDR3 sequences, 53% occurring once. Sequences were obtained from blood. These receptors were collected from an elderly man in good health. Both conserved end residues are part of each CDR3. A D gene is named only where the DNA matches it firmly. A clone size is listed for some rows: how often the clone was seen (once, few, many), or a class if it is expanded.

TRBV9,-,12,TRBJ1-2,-,TGTGCCAGCAGCGGATACCAGGTTGGCTACACCTTC,CASSGYQVGYTF
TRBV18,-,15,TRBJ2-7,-,TGTGCCAGCTCACCAACCGGAGGAGTGGGCTACGAGCAGTACTTC,CASSPTGGVGYEQYF
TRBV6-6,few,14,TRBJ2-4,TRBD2,TGTGCCAGCTGGTTGAGCGGGAGGAGCGGCATTCAGTACTTC,CASWLSGRSGIQYF
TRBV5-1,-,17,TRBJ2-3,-,TGCGCCAGCAGCTTGTCTGTCAGTAACTCGGGGGCGGATACGCAGTATTTT,CASSLSVSNSGADTQYF
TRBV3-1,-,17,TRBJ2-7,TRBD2,TGTGCCAGCAGCTTCCGACGCGGGGGAGGGCCTTACAATGAGCAGTACTTC,CASSFRRGGGPYNEQYF
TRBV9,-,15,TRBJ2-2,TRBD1,TGTGCCAGCAGCGGGAGGACAGGGAGGACCGGGGAGCTGTTTTTT,CASSGRTGRTGELFF
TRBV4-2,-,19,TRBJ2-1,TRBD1,TGTGCCAGCAGCCAGATGACAGGGACCAGGACGGGCTCCTACAATGAGCAGTTCTTC,CASSQMTGTRTGSYNEQFF
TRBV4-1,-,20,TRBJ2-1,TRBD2,TGCGCCAGCAGCCAAGATCGGCTAGCGGGAGGGCTTGGCTCCTACAATGAGCAGTTCTTC,CASSQDRLAGGLGSYNEQFF
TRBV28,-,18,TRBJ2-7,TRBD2,TGTGCCAGCAGTTTATTAGGGCAGGGAGTAAGCGGGGTCTACGAGCAGTACTTC,CASSLLGQGVSGVYEQYF
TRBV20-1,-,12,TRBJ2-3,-,TGCAGTGCCCCCGGGAACACAGATACGCAGTATTTT,CSAPGNTDTQYF
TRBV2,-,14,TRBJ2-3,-,TGTACCAGCAGTGATGCCTCCCGGCACAGATACGCGTATTTT,CTSSDASRHRYAYF
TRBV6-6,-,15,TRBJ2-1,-,TGTGCCAGCAGTTATTCGCAGGGAACCTACAATGAGCAGTTCTTC,CASSYSQGTYNEQFF
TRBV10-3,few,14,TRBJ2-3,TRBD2,TGTGCCATCAGTAGCGGGAGGGGTACAGATACGCAGTATTTT,CAISSGRGTDTQYF
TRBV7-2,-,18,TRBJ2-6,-,TGTGCCAGCAGCCTAGGGAGGTCAGGGCGGCGCGGGGCCAACGTCCTGACTTTC,CASSLGRSGRRGANVLTF
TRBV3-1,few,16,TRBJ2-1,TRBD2,TGTGCCAGCAGCCAAGACCTAGCGGGAGCCATCAATGAGCAGTTCTTC,CASSQDLAGAINEQFF
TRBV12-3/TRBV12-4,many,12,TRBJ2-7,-,TGTGCCAGCAGTTTAGGGCGGTACGAGCAGTACTTC,CASSLGRYEQYF
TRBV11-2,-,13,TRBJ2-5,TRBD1,TGTGCCAGCAGCCCCGGACAGGCCGGTGAGCAGTACTTC,CASSPGQAGEQYF
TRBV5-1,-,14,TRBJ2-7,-,TGCGCCAGCAGCCTAACGGGACACCTCTACGAGCAGTACTTC,CASSLTGHLYEQYF
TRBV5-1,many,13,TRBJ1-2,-,TGTGCCAGCAGCTTGGACAGAAACTATGGCTACACCTTC,CASSLDRNYGYTF
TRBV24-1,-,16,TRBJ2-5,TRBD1,TGTGCCACCAGTGATTTAGGGACAGGGCAGGGTGAGACCCAGTACTTC,CATSDLGTGQGETQYF
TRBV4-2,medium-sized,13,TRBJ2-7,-,TGTGCCAGCAGCCAAGATTTAGGGTACGAGCAGTACTTC,CASSQDLGYEQYF
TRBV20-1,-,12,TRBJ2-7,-,TGCAGTGCTAGTCGGGTTGCCTACGAGCAGTACTTC,CSASRVAYEQYF
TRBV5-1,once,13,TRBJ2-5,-,TGCGCCAGCAGGCCCAACGGCCCGGAGACCCAGTACTTC,CASRPNGPETQYF
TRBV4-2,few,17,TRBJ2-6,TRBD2,TGTGCCAGCAGCCAGAGCGGGACCAACTCTGGGGCCAACGTCCTGACTTTC,CASSQSGTNSGANVLTF
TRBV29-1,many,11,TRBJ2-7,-,TGCAGCGTTGCCGGGAACTACGAGCAGTACTTC,CSVAGNYEQYF
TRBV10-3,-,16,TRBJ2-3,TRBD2,TGTGCCATCAGCCCTTTAGCGGGAGGTTTGACAGATACGCAGTATTTT,CAISPLAGGLTDTQYF
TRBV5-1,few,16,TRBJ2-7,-,TGCGCCAGCAGCTTAGGCGGAGGGCTGGATACCTACGAGCAGTACTTC,CASSLGGGLDTYEQYF
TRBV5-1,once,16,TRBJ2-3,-,TGCGCCAGCAGGGGGGAGCCCGGAGGGGGCACAGATACGCAGTATTTT,CASRGEPGGGTDTQYF
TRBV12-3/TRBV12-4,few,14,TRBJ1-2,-,TGTGCCAGCCGCCCCCACGGATCCTTCTATGGCTACACCTTC,CASRPHGSFYGYTF
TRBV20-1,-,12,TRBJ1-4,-,TGCAGTGCTACGGCAACTAATGAAAAACTGTTTTTT,CSATATNEKLFF
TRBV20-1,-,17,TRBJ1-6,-,TGCAGTGCTAGGGAGACATTTCAGGCAGGCCGTAATTCACCCCCCCACTTT,CSARETFQAGRNSPPHF
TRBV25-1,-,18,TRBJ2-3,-,TGTGCCAGCAGTGAAGTGTGGACCTCGGCGGTCAGTCACAGATACGCGTATTTT,CASSEVWTSAVSHRYAYF
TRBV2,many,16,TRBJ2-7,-,TGTGCCAGCAGCCCGGGGGAGAAGAGGGCCACCTACGAGCAGTACTTC,CASSPGEKRATYEQYF
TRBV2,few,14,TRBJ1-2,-,TGTGCCAGCAACCCGGGGTTGGCAGGGGATGGCTACACCTTC,CASNPGLAGDGYTF
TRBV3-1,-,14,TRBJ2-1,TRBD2,TGTGCCTTCAGTAGAGCGGGGCAATACAATGAGCAGTTCTTC,CAFSRAGQYNEQFF
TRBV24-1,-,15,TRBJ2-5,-,TGTGCCACCAGTGATCCGGGGAGGCCCCCGGAGACCCAGTACTTC,CATSDPGRPPETQYF
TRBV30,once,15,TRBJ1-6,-,TGTGCCTGGAGTCTCCCCATCCTACCCGGCTCACCCCTCCACTTT,CAWSLPILPGSPLHF
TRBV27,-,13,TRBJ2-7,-,TGTGCCAGCTCCTCCGGGACACTCTACGAGCAGTACTTC,CASSSGTLYEQYF
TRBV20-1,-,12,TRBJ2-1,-,TGCAGTGCCCTGCGAGCGAGCAATGAGCAGTTCTTC,CSALRASNEQFF
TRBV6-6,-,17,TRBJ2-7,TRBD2,TGTGCCAGCAGTTACTCGAGAGGACTAGCGGCCGCCTACGAGCAGTACTTC,CASSYSRGLAAAYEQYF
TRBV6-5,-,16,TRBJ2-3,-,TGTGCCAGCAGTTACGTGGCCCCGTGGAGCCACAGATACGCGTATTTT,CASSYVAPWSHRYAYF
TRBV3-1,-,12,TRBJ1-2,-,TGTGCCAGCAGCCAAGATGTAGGTGGCTACACCTTC,CASSQDVGGYTF
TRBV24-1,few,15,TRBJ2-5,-,TGTGCCACCAGTGACATCCGGACAGCCCAAGAGACCCAGTACTTC,CATSDIRTAQETQYF
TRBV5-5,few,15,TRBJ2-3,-,TGTGCCAGCAGCGGGTTGGAGGGCCCACCAGATACGCAGTATTTT,CASSGLEGPPDTQYF
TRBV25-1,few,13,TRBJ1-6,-,TGTGCCAGCAGTGACTTAGGGGATTCACCCCTCCACTTT,CASSDLGDSPLHF
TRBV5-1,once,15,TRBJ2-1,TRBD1,TGCGCCAGCAGCTTGTCACAGGGGGCCTACAATGAGCAGTTCTTC,CASSLSQGAYNEQFF
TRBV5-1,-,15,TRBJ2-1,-,TGCGCCAGCAGCTTGAGCGGACGATTGACCGATGAGCAGTTCTTC,CASSLSGRLTDEQFF
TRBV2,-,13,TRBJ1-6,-,TGTGCCGCCAAGGACAGCCCAAATTCACCCCTCCACTTT,CAAKDSPNSPLHF
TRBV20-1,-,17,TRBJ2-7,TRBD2,TGCAGTGCTCTGACTAGCGGGGGGGCATTTACCTACAATGAGCAGTACTTC,CSALTSGGAFTYNEQYF
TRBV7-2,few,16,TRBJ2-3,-,TGTGCCAGCAGCTTAGTAGGGGGGAGCTCCTCAGATACGCAGTATTTT,CASSLVGGSSSDTQYF
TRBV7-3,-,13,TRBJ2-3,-,TGTGCCAGCAGCCAGACACAGGGAGATACGCAGTATTTT,CASSQTQGDTQYF
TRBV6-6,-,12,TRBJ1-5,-,TGTGCCAGCAAAAGGGGGGATCAGCCCCAGCATTTT,CASKRGDQPQHF
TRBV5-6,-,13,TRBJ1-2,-,TGTGCCAGCAGCCCGCTGGGGGTATATGGCTACACCTTC,CASSPLGVYGYTF
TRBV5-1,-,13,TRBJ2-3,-,TGCGCCAGTAGGGACTCTGGCACAGATACGCAGTATTTT,CASRDSGTDTQYF
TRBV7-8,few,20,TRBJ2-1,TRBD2,TGTGCCAGCAGCTTGAGGACAGGGCGGACTAGCGGGAGGGTCTACAATGAGCAGTTCTTC,CASSLRTGRTSGRVYNEQFF
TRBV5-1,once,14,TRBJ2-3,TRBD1,TGCGCCAGCAGCTGGGGACAGGGGAAAAGATACGCGTATTTT,CASSWGQGKRYAYF
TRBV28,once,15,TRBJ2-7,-,TGTGCCAGCAGCCCCGGGGGGAGGGGGGGCAATGAGCAGTACTTC,CASSPGGRGGNEQYF
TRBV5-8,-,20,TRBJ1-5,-,TGTGCCAGCAGCTCCCTGCCTGGGGGGAGGGCCGACTTCTTTAATCAGCCCCAGCATTTT,CASSSLPGGRADFFNQPQHF
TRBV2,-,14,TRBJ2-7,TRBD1,TGTGCCAGCAGGAAGGACAGGCCATCCTACGAGCAGTACTTC,CASRKDRPSYEQYF
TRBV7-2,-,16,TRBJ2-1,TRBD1,TGTGCCGTACAGGGGGCGGCGGGAGTGGTTTACAATGAGCAGTTCTTC,CAVQGAAGVVYNEQFF